This T cell receptor (beta chain) was profiled in a study of breast tumors, draining lymph nodes, adjacent tissues (dated by TCRdb to 2016 to 2017). About the investigation overall: In breast cancer patients, the study compared the TCR beta repertoires of tumor, adjacent nontumor tissue and axillary lymph nodes. The study was designed to assess the relationships and possible T-cell exchange between tumor, surrounding tissue and draining lymph node repertoires in human breast cancer.

What the work shows at the level of the full study, not this receptor alone: The conclusion that tumor T cells originate in lymph nodes was presented as consistent with a hypothesis rather than as directly demonstrated. The data were considered consistent with the idea that most tumor T cells come from the lymph node and then expand in tumor tissue. T-cell repertoire diversity in tumors was found to be lower than in lymph nodes but higher than in nontumor tissue, and preferential V and J gene usage was observed. Tumor and nontumor tissue repertoires were found to be significantly more similar in luminal-like than in basal-like breast cancer.

Instrument on record: Illumina HiSeq 2000. TCR beta chain libraries were generated through multiplex PCR amplification. The amplified TCR beta chain products were analyzed by high-throughput sequencing. Using fastp at Q25 and MiXCR, TCRdb reprocessed the public reads and kept productive beta chains. Rows merge per CDR3 protein into single entries with the most common DNA and genes. In all, the sample holds some 150,000 distinct CDR3 sequences, and approximately 20% of those were seen once. The leading ten clones occupy approximately 2.7% of the sample. This clonotype occurred once. No cognate antigen has been identified for it. A read error may explain this, as a much larger clone is one base away. Lymph node samples came from the axillary draining lymph nodes of breast cancer patients. Reading from cysteine to phenylalanine, the CDR3 counts 13 amino acids. Only the CDR3 DNA is retained, 39 bases long and in frame from the first base. V is pared back by 5 bases and J by 1 base, with 9 bases lying between the germline termini. From a lookup of the germline V gene (reference sequence), CDR1 and CDR2 are DFQATT and SNEGSKA.

What was sequenced was axillary lymph node tissue. Recombination linked TRBV20-1 to TRBJ1-5, with the identity of the D gene unclear. The sequence was collected from a female donor with breast cancer. Some clones in this sample may be carry-over from other donors' samples. The sequenced DNA: TGCAGTGCTCCTGATACGAGCAATCAGCCCCAGCATTTT. The translation is CSAPDTSNQPQHF.